Listed below are T cell receptor beta chains from one sample, sequenced in a study of cytomegalovirus exposure and HLA in healthy donors. The assay was immunoSEQ multiplex PCR, and TCRdb's table has in-frame clones only and misses some. The sample consists of about 180,000 clones, 75% to 85% of them appearing once. What was sequenced was PBMCs. The receptors originated from a woman aged 55 to 70 in good health and CMV-seropositive. Each CDR3 is given with its conserved first and last residue. Fields, in order: CDR3 DNA, CDR3 protein, D gene, J gene, V gene, clone size. A D gene is named only where the DNA matches it firmly. Clone sizes are given selectively: once, few, many, or a class where the clone is expanded.

TGTGCCAGCAGTCGTAATGGCGGCCAGAGCTACGAGCAGTACTTC,CASSRNGGQSYEQYF,-,TRBJ2-7,TRBV6-5,-
TGTGCCAGCAGCGTGCAGCAGGGGAGTTCACCCCTCCACTTT,CASSVQQGSSPLHF,-,TRBJ1-6,TRBV2,once
TGTGCCAGCAGCTTAGGGGCTAGCGGGAGGGTGGATACGCAGTATTTT,CASSLGASGRVDTQYF,TRBD2,TRBJ2-3,TRBV7-2,-
TGTGCCAGCAGTTTACAGGGGGCAGCGGGAGAGACCCAGTACTTC,CASSLQGAAGETQYF,TRBD1,TRBJ2-5,TRBV2,-
TGTGCCAGCAGTGAAGTGGCGGCCGATAACACCGGGGAGCTGTTTTTT,CASSEVAADNTGELFF,-,TRBJ2-2,TRBV2,-
TGTGCCAGCAGGCAGCAGGGGGCGGATGGTGAGCAGTTCTTC,CASRQQGADGEQFF,TRBD1,TRBJ2-1,TRBV2,few
TGTGCCAGCAGGGGAGGGAGTTCCAATGAGCAGTTCTTC,CASRGGSSNEQFF,TRBD2,TRBJ2-1,TRBV6-4,-
TGTGCCAGCAGCGTATCAGAGCGCGACGAGCAGTACTTC,CASSVSERDEQYF,-,TRBJ2-7,TRBV9,-
TGTGCCAGCAGCCTGAGGGGCGGGGGTGGTACAGATACGCAGTATTTT,CASSLRGGGGTDTQYF,TRBD2,TRBJ2-3,TRBV9,few
TGTGCCATCAGTGACCCTGGACAGCAAAACACCTACGAGCAGTACTTC,CAISDPGQQNTYEQYF,-,TRBJ2-7,TRBV10-3,-
TGCGCCAGCAGCCCCCCCCAGGGGAGCTACGAGCAGTACTTC,CASSPPQGSYEQYF,-,TRBJ2-7,TRBV5-1,-
TGTGCCAGCAGCTTAGTGGGGACAGATTACGAGCAGTACTTC,CASSLVGTDYEQYF,TRBD1,TRBJ2-7,TRBV11-2,-
TGTGCCAGCAGCCTAGGGACAGACTCTGGAAACACCATATATTTT,CASSLGTDSGNTIYF,TRBD1,TRBJ1-3,TRBV7-3,-
TGTGCCTGGAGTGGACAGGGTGGGTTGAAAACCTTC,CAWSGQGGLKTF,TRBD1,TRBJ1-2,TRBV30,-
TGCGCCAGCAGATTACAACCAGGGTACGAGCAGTACTTC,CASRLQPGYEQYF,-,TRBJ2-7,TRBV5-1,few
TGTGCCAGCAGCTTGGGGGCAGGGGGTGGAAATTCACCCCTCCACTTT,CASSLGAGGGNSPLHF,TRBD1,TRBJ1-6,TRBV5-6,-
TGCGCCAGCAGAAGTCAGGGAACAACCCTCACTGAAGCTTTCTTT,CASRSQGTTLTEAFF,-,TRBJ1-1,TRBV10-2,-
TGCGCCAGCAGCTTGGACCTCCGCCTCGCGAACAAAAACAGTCAGTACTTC,CASSLDLRLANKNSQYF,-,TRBJ2-4,TRBV5-1,-
TGTGCCAGCAGCTTAGGCGACAAGGCCTACGAGCAGTACTTC,CASSLGDKAYEQYF,-,TRBJ2-7,TRBV7-8,-
TGTGCCAGTGCAGAACAGGGTGGGAATCAGCCCCAGCATTTT,CASAEQGGNQPQHF,-,TRBJ1-5,TRBV19,-
TGCAGCGCCGCTAGGTCAGGTGCGGGGAACACTGAAGCTTTCTTT,CSAARSGAGNTEAFF,-,TRBJ1-1,TRBV29-1,-
TGTGCCAGCAGAAGGACAGGGTTAAATCAGCCCCAGCATTTT,CASRRTGLNQPQHF,TRBD1,TRBJ1-5,TRBV28,-
TGTGCCATCAGTGGCGGGACAGGGGCTGGGGCCAACGTCCTGACTTTC,CAISGGTGAGANVLTF,TRBD1,TRBJ2-6,TRBV10-3,-
TGCGCCAGCAGCTTGGTTGCTAGCGGAGGCACAGATACGCAGTATTTT,CASSLVASGGTDTQYF,TRBD2,TRBJ2-3,TRBV5-1,-
TGTGCCAGCAGCTTGTGGGGGACAGGACGCTACGAGCAGTACTTC,CASSLWGTGRYEQYF,TRBD1,TRBJ2-7,TRBV5-5,-
TGTGCCAGCAAGGCTGGGGGCCCCTACGATTCCTACGAGCAGTACTTC,CASKAGGPYDSYEQYF,-,TRBJ2-7,TRBV2,-
TGTGCCAGCACCCCGGGACAGGATTTCCACGAGCAGTACTTC,CASTPGQDFHEQYF,TRBD1,TRBJ2-7,TRBV28,-
TGTGCCAGCAGCGTATCCGGGACATTCAGCTCCTACGAGCAGTACTTC,CASSVSGTFSSYEQYF,-,TRBJ2-7,TRBV9,-
TGTGCCAGCAGCCTGACTAGCGGACTACGCACAGATACGCAGTATTTT,CASSLTSGLRTDTQYF,TRBD2,TRBJ2-3,TRBV9,once
TGTGCCAGCAGCGTACGAGTAGACTATGGCTACACCTTC,CASSVRVDYGYTF,-,TRBJ1-2,TRBV9,-
TGTGCCAGCAGCTCAAGTACAGGGATGGGGAATGAGCAGTTCTTC,CASSSSTGMGNEQFF,-,TRBJ2-1,TRBV7-2,-
TGTGCCAGCAGCAGTGGCCAAGGGCTAGCGGGAGTCGGGGAGCTGTTTTTT,CASSSGQGLAGVGELFF,TRBD2,TRBJ2-2,TRBV11-3,-
TGTGCCAGCAGCTTATACGGCTCCTACGAGCAGTACTTC,CASSLYGSYEQYF,-,TRBJ2-7,TRBV7-2,once
TGTGCCAACAAGTTCAGGCCAGGGAATAAGGAGCAGTACTTC,CANKFRPGNKEQYF,-,TRBJ2-7,TRBV6-4,-
TGTGCCAGCACTGAAGGGGGCAGGTATGGCTACACCTTC,CASTEGGRYGYTF,TRBD1,TRBJ1-2,TRBV28,few
TGTGCTAGTGCCCCAGATGGGGGCCGGAGGAACTATGGCTACACCTTC,CASAPDGGRRNYGYTF,-,TRBJ1-2,TRBV12-5,-
TGTGCCAGCAGCCGAGGGACAGCTCTCACCGATTCACCCCTCCACTTT,CASSRGTALTDSPLHF,TRBD1,TRBJ1-6,TRBV5-8,-
TGTGCCAGCAGTGGTCAGGGAATCACTGAAGCTTTCTTT,CASSGQGITEAFF,-,TRBJ1-1,TRBV2,-
TGTGCCAGCAGAGCCGGGACTAGCGGGGGGGCAGAGACCCAGTACTTC,CASRAGTSGGAETQYF,TRBD2,TRBJ2-5,TRBV7-8,-
TGTGCCAGTAGTACCACGACTAGCGGGAGTCGAGACGAGCAGTACTTC,CASSTTTSGSRDEQYF,TRBD2,TRBJ2-7,TRBV19,-
TGTGCCAGCAGCCCAACAGCGGGGGGATACGAGCAGTACTTC,CASSPTAGGYEQYF,TRBD2,TRBJ2-7,TRBV7-2,-
TGTGCCAGCAGCCCCACCACAGGGGCCCTCGCTTTCTTT,CASSPTTGALAFF,TRBD1,TRBJ1-1,TRBV11-3,-
TGTGCCAGCGGGGGACTGCGACCCGATACGCAGTATTTT,CASGGLRPDTQYF,-,TRBJ2-3,TRBV6-6,few
TGTGCCAGTAGTATGGGACTAGCGGGAGGGACAGATACGCAGTATTTT,CASSMGLAGGTDTQYF,TRBD2,TRBJ2-3,TRBV19,few
TGCAGCGTTCGAAAAGGACTAGCGGGGAAGATCGAGCAGTACTTC,CSVRKGLAGKIEQYF,TRBD2,TRBJ2-7,TRBV29-1,-
TGCGCCAGCAGGGCAGAACAGGCTGGAAACACCATATATTTT,CASRAEQAGNTIYF,-,TRBJ1-3,TRBV5-1,-
TGTGCCAGTAGTATAGAGGGTGGGACAGGGGGTACTAACTATGGCTACACCTTC,CASSIEGGTGGTNYGYTF,TRBD1,TRBJ1-2,TRBV19,-
TGTGCCAGCAGTTCCCCCGGGGGAGTCTACGAGCAGTACTTC,CASSSPGGVYEQYF,-,TRBJ2-7,TRBV28,few
TGTGCCAGCAGCTTAAGGGGACTAGCGGGATTTGCGTACGAGCAGTACTTC,CASSLRGLAGFAYEQYF,TRBD2,TRBJ2-7,TRBV5-8,few
TGTGCCAGCAGCCCCCAATTGACAGCCTACAATCAGCAGTTCTTC,CASSPQLTAYNQQFF,-,TRBJ2-1,TRBV5-6,-
TGTGCCAGCAGCCCCCGAGCCGAGCAGTACTTC,CASSPRAEQYF,-,TRBJ2-7,TRBV11-2,few
TGCGCCAGCACCCAATCCACAGGGGGAAACGGCTACACCTTC,CASTQSTGGNGYTF,TRBD1,TRBJ1-2,TRBV5-1,-
TGTGCCAGCAGCAGGGGGGCCACAGGGGGCGCGGAGACCCAGTACTTC,CASSRGATGGAETQYF,TRBD1,TRBJ2-5,TRBV9,-
TGTGCCACTGCGCGAGGGACAGGATATGCAACTAATGAAAAACTGTTTTTT,CATARGTGYATNEKLFF,TRBD1,TRBJ1-4,TRBV19,few
TGTGCCAGCTCACCTCGACAGAATTCACCCCTCCACTTT,CASSPRQNSPLHF,-,TRBJ1-6,TRBV18,-